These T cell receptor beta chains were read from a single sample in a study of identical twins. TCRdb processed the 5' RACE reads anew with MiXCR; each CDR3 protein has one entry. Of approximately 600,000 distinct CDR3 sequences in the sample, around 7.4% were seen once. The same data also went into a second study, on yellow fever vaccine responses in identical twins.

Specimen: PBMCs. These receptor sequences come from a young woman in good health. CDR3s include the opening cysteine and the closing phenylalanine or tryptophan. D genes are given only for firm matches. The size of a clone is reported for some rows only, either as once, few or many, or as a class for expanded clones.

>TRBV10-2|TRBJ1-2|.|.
CASSDNGGQGHYTF
TGCGCCAGCAGTGACAACGGAGGGCAGGGCCACTACACCTTC
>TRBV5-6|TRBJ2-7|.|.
CASSPGLPGEQYF
TGTGCCAGCAGTCCCGGACTCCCTGGCGAGCAGTACTTC
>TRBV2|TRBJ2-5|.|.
CASTQGSETQYF
TGTGCCAGCACTCAGGGGTCGGAGACCCAGTACTTC
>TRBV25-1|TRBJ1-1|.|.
CASSVKGRYTEAFF
TGTGCCAGCAGTGTGAAGGGAAGGTACACTGAAGCTTTCTTT
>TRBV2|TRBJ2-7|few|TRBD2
CASSYSPTSGRHEQYF
TGTGCCAGCAGCTACAGCCCGACTAGCGGGAGACACGAGCAGTACTTC
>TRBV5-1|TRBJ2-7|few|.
CASSSGSIYGQYF
TGCGCCAGCAGCTCGGGATCCATCTACGGGCAGTACTTC
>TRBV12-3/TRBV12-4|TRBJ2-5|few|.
CASSFGLGQETQYF
TGTGCCAGCAGCTTTGGGCTCGGACAAGAGACCCAGTACTTC
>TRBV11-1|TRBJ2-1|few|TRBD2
CASSLEPSGRAPWSEQFF
TGTGCCAGCAGCTTAGAGCCTAGCGGGAGGGCCCCATGGAGTGAGCAGTTCTTC
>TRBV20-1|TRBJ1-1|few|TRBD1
CSARGDRVNTEAFF
TGCAGTGCTAGAGGGGACAGGGTGAACACTGAAGCTTTCTTT
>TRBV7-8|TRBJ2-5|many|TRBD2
CASSEGTSGRKETQYF
TGTGCCAGCAGCGAAGGGACTAGCGGGAGGAAAGAGACCCAGTACTTC
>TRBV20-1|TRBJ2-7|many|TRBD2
CSAGGLAGYHEQYF
TGCAGTGCCGGTGGGCTAGCGGGATACCACGAGCAGTACTTC
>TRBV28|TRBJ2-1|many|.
CASRNTPGTGYNEQFF
TGTGCCAGCAGAAACACGCCCGGGACTGGATACAATGAGCAGTTCTTC
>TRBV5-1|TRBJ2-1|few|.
CASKWQDGYNEQFF
TGCGCCAGCAAGTGGCAAGACGGCTACAATGAGCAGTTCTTC
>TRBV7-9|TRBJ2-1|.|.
CASSLPPWGGDYNEQFF
TGTGCCAGCAGCTTACCTCCGTGGGGGGGCGACTACAATGAGCAGTTCTTC
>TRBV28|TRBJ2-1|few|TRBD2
CASSPGGLASYNEQFF
TGTGCCAGCAGTCCGGGGGGACTAGCGAGTTACAATGAGCAGTTCTTC
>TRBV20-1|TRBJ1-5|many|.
CSATTGVSNQPQHF
TGCAGTGCTACCACAGGCGTTAGCAATCAGCCCCAGCATTTT
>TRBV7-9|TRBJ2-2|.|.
CASSSDWRRNTGELFF
TGTGCCAGCAGTTCCGACTGGAGAAGGAACACCGGGGAGCTGTTTTTT
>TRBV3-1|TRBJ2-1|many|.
CASSKGGLNEQFF
TGTGCCAGCAGTAAGGGGGGCTTAAATGAGCAGTTCTTC
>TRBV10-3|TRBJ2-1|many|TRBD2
CAISESGSSYNEQFF
TGTGCCATCAGTGAGAGCGGGAGTTCCTACAATGAGCAGTTCTTC
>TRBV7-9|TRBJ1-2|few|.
CASSLAYSNGYTF
TGTGCCAGCAGCTTAGCGTATAGTAATGGCTACACCTTC
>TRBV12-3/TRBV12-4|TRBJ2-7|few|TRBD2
CASSPQTSGSSRNEQYF
TGTGCCAGCAGTCCGCAGACTAGCGGGAGTTCGAGGAACGAGCAGTACTTC
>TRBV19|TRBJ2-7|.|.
CASSDDGLSYEQYF
TGTGCCAGTAGTGATGACGGACTCTCCTACGAGCAGTACTTC
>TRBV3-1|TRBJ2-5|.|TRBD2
CASSQEGTSGRPIQETQYF
TGTGCCAGCAGCCAAGAGGGGACTAGCGGGAGACCCATCCAAGAGACCCAGTACTTC
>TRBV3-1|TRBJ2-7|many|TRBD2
CASSQESSGKYEQYF
TGTGCCAGCAGCCAAGAATCGAGCGGGAAGTACGAGCAGTACTTC
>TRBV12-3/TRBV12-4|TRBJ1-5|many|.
CASSFKTDYSNQPQHF
TGTGCCAGCAGTTTTAAAACGGACTATAGCAATCAGCCCCAGCATTTT
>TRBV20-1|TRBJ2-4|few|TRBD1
CSARDRGAKNIQYF
TGCAGTGCTAGGGACAGGGGGGCCAAAAACATTCAGTACTTC
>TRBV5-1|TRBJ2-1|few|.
CASTPGIGWGEQFF
TGCGCCAGCACCCCCGGTATAGGGTGGGGAGAGCAGTTCTTC
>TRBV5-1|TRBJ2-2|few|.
CASSLAVRSANTGELFF
TGCGCCAGCAGCTTGGCCGTGAGGTCGGCGAACACCGGGGAGCTGTTTTTT
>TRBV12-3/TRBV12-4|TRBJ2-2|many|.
CASSPGTAGTGELFF
TGTGCCAGCAGTCCCGGGACAGCGGGCACCGGGGAGCTGTTTTTT
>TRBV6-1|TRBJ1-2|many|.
CASSGLQKANYGYTF
TGTGCCAGCAGTGGATTACAAAAAGCTAACTATGGCTACACCTTC
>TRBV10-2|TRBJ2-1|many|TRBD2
CASSRLAGGVDEQFF
TGCGCCAGCAGTAGGCTAGCGGGAGGTGTCGATGAGCAGTTCTTC
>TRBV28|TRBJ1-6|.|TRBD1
CASRGDRRALHF
TGTGCCAGCAGGGGGGACAGGAGGGCCCTCCACTTT
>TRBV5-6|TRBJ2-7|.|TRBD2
CASNLAGGLVLYEQYF
TGTGCCAGCAACCTAGCGGGAGGGTTGGTACTCTACGAGCAGTACTTC
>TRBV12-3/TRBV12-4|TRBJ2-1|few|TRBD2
CASSRPKAGGAPFF
TGTGCCAGCAGCCGTCCAAAAGCGGGAGGGGCTCCGTTCTTC
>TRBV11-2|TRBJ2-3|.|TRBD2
CASSLPFISGRDTDTQYF
TGTGCCAGCAGCTTACCCTTTATTAGCGGGAGGGACACAGATACGCAGTATTTT
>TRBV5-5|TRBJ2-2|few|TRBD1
CASSVSLGQGNTGELFF
TGTGCCAGCAGCGTATCCCTGGGACAGGGCAACACCGGGGAGCTGTTTTTT
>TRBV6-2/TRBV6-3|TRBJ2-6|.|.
CASTLTSGANVLTF
TGTGCCAGCACCCTTACCTCTGGGGCCAACGTCCTGACTTTC
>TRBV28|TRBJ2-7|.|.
CASSLPGQGFFLEQYF
TGTGCCAGCAGTTTACCCGGGCAGGGTTTCTTCCTCGAGCAGTACTTC
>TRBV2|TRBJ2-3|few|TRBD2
CASTSGIGDTQYF
TGTGCCAGCACTAGCGGGATTGGCGATACGCAGTATTTT
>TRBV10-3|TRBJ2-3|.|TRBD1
CAISERDRGWYF
TGTGCCATCAGTGAGCGAGACAGGGGTTGGTATTTT
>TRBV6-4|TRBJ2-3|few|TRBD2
CASSEGSGSADTQYF
TGTGCCAGCAGTGAAGGTAGCGGGAGCGCAGATACGCAGTATTTT